This TCR beta chain stems from a study of beta chain features in type 1 diabetes. Study-wide results and limits: Within patients, naive, central memory and Treg TCRB repertoires seemed more similar than within healthy donors. A moderate, significant TCRB CDR3 shortening appeared in type 1 diabetes across four CD4+ subsets.

To note about this clone: Its specificity is not known.

The CDR3 sequence is 14 residues long. The germline V gene encodes CDR1 SGHRS and CDR2 YFSETQ. Deletions cut 1 base from V and 0 bases from J, with 7 bases between. Expressed TCRB transcripts were sequenced, since all the RNA that had been isolated was reverse transcribed. Using immunoSEQ multiplex PCR, the repertoire was profiled, and TCRdb retains in-frame clones only, with some absent. The sample records approximately 37,000 clones, 49% being singletons. Every single donor gave one heparinised blood draw, and these averaged around 110 mL. Input material: central memory CD4+ T cells from blood. This sequence was found in a young woman in good health. This chain links TRBV5-1 with TRBJ1-1; D is uncertain. The CDR3 nucleotides read TGCGCCAGCAGCTTGTCTTCGGTGAACACTGAAGCTTTCTTT. It encodes CASSLSSVNTEAFF. Combining the CDR3 with reference TRBV5-1 and TRBJ1-1 gives the whole variable domain KAGVTQTPRYLIKTRGQQVTLSCSPISGHRSVSWYQQTPGQGLQFLFEYFSETQRNKGNFPGRFSGRQFSNSRSEMNVSTLELGDSALYLCASSLSSVNTEAFFGQGTRLTVV.